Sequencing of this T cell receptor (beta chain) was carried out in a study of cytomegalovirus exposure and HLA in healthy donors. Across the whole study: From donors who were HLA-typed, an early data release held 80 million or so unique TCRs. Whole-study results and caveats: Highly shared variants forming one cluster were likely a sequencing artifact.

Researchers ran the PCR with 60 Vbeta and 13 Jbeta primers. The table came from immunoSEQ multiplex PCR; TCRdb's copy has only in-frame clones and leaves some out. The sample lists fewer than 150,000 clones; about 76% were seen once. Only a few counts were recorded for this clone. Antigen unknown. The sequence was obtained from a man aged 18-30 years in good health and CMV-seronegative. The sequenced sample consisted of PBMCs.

CDR3 sequence: CASRFLDSNQPQHF. As DNA, the CDR3 is TGTGCCAGCAGGTTTCTAGATAGCAATCAGCCCCAGCATTTT. This sequence joins TRBV6-6 and TRBJ1-5; unclear D gene. With 6 bases removed from V and 0 bases from J, the gap between germline ends came to 9 bases. CDR1 is MNHNY, CDR2 SVGAGI, per germline (reference sequence). The CDR3 sequence is 14 residues long.